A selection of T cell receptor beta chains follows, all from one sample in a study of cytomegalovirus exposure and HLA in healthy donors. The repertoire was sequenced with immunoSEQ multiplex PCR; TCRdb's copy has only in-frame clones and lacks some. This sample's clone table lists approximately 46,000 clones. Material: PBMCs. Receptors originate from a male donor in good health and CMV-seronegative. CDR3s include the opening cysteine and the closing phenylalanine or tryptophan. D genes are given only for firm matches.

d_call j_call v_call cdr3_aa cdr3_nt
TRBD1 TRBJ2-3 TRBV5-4 CASSSGQDSTDTQYF TGTGCCAGCAGCTCCGGACAGGACAGCACAGATACGCAGTATTTT
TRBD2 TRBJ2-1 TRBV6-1 CASSGETSVLYNEQFF TGTGCCAGCAGTGGGGAGACTAGCGTATTATACAATGAGCAGTTCTTC
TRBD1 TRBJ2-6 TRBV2 CASSFDRAGANVLTF TGTGCCAGCAGTTTTGACAGGGCTGGGGCCAACGTCCTGACTTTC
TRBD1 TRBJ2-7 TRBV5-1 CASSPGMTGGEQYF TGCGCCAGCAGCCCCGGTATGACAGGGGGGGAGCAGTACTTC
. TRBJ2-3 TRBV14 CASSLPSNTQYF TGTGCCAGCAGCCTCCCTAGCAATACGCAGTATTTT
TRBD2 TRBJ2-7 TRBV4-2 CASSDTSGPYEQYF TGTGCCAGCAGCGATACTAGCGGGCCCTACGAGCAGTACTTC
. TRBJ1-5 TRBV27 CASSWGGGLNQPQHF TGTGCCAGCAGTTGGGGAGGGGGGCTAAATCAGCCCCAGCATTTT
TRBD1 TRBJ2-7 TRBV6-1 CASSADVGQGLDEQYF TGTGCCAGCAGTGCCGACGTCGGACAGGGTCTCGACGAGCAGTACTTC
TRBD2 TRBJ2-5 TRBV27 CASSLSPSGSGETQYF TGTGCCAGCAGTTTAAGTCCTAGCGGGAGCGGGGAGACCCAGTACTTC
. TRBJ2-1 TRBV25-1 CASSQIQAASSYNEQFF TGTGCCAGCTCTCAGATCCAAGCGGCGAGCTCCTACAATGAGCAGTTCTTC
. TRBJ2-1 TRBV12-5 CASGFQTAGGDEQFF TGTGCTAGTGGTTTCCAGACCGCCGGAGGCGATGAGCAGTTCTTC
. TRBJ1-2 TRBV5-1 CASSLSAGDGYTF TGCGCCAGCAGCTTGTCGGCCGGGGATGGCTACACCTTC